The 29 T cell receptor beta chains below come from one sample, sequenced in a study of T cell responses to AZD1222 COVID-19 vaccine. TCRdb's copy holds only in-frame clones and misses some; the assay was immunoSEQ multiplex PCR. Here the sample spans about 180,000 clones, 88% being singletons. Sequenced here: peripheral blood, sampled on day 0 of AZD1222 vaccination. These receptors originate from an adult in good health.

The rearrangement joins TRBV7-9 to TRBJ1-1, with TRBD1 as a possible D gene (5 bases). Germline V gene data show CDR1 as SEHNR and CDR2 as FQNEAQ (reference sequence). Trimming took 5 bases from V and 1 from J, leaving 14 bases between them. There are 15 residues in the CDR3. CDR3 DNA: TGTGCCAGCAGCCCAGAATTGGGGGGGAACACTGAAGCTTTCTTT. Its translation is CASSPELGGNTEAFF.

This rearrangement joins TRBV3-1 (or the pseudogene TRBV3-2) to TRBJ2-1; 9 bases align to TRBD1. The V gene's germline CDR1 is LGHDT and CDR2 YNNKEL (reference sequence). The CDR3 has 14 residues. The V gene end was trimmed by 6 bases and the J gene end by 6 bases; junction bases not matched to a gene: 6. This CDR3 reads CASRRQGGGNEQFF. In nucleotides, the CDR3 is TGTGCCAGCAGGCGACAGGGGGGAGGCAATGAGCAGTTCTTC.

This clone appeared once. This sequence joins TRBV6-5 and TRBJ2-2; a possible D gene is TRBD1 (6 bases). The CDR3 contains 14 residues. CDR1 is MNHEY, CDR2 SVGAGI, per germline. V shed 6 bases and J shed 7 bases, with 15 bases lying between them. The CDR3 DNA reads as TGTGCCAGCAGGACCGGGACACTTCACGGGGAGCTGTTTTTT. It encodes CASRTGTLHGELFF.

The V gene is TRBV5-1, the J gene TRBJ2-2; TRBD2 aligns across 7 bases. V lost 5 bases and J lost 0; bases outside the gene matches: 7. This CDR3 region has 16 residues. CDR1 and CDR2 (germline): SGHRS, YFSETQ. For the CDR3, the DNA is TGCGCCAGCAGGCTAGCGGAAAATACGAACACCGGGGAGCTGTTTTTT. It translates to CASRLAENTNTGELFF.

This clone was counted once. This rearrangement joins TRBV11-2 to TRBJ1-2, with a possible D match to TRBD1 (6 bases). V gave up 5 bases and J gave up 8 bases, with 21 bases separating them. Germline CDR1 reads SGHAT; CDR2 reads FQNNGV. This CDR3 spans 15 amino acids. This chain's CDR3 is CASSIYSQGGLGYTF. In DNA form, the CDR3 reads TGTGCCAGCAGCATCTACTCACAGGGAGGACTGGGCTACACCTTC.

This clone was counted between two and nine times. The DNA of the CDR3 is TGTGCCAGCAGCTTAAGCGGACCAGGGCCACAGTACTTC. As protein: CASSLSGPGPQYF. The J gene is TRBJ2-7, the V gene TRBV7-3; possible D gene TRBD1, 5 bases. The CDR3 runs 13 residues. Germline loops: CDR1 SGHTA, CDR2 FQGTGA. V lost 1 base and J lost 10, with 14 bases in between.

V usage is TRBV7-3 and J usage is TRBJ2-3; D might be TRBD2 (6 bases). CDR1 and CDR2 from the germline V gene are SGHTA and FQGTGA. The CDR3 extends over 14 amino acids. V was trimmed by 3 bases and J by 1 base, leaving 8 bases between them. CDR3 sequence reads: CASSFLAGTDTQYF. CDR3 coding DNA: TGTGCCAGCAGCTTCTTAGCGGGCACAGATACGCAGTATTTT.

V is TRBV18 and J is TRBJ2-3, with D perhaps matching TRBD2 (6 bases). Deletions cut 1 base from V and 2 bases from J, with 10 bases between. Germline V gives CDR1 KGHSH, CDR2 LQKENI. This CDR3 contains 15 residues. The CDR3 DNA reads as TGTGCCAGCTCACCACAGAGGCGGGACACAGATACGCAGTATTTT. Translating gives CASSPQRRDTDTQYF.

The genes are TRBV5-1 and TRBJ2-7; the D is unclear. Trimming shortened V by 0 bases and J by 6 bases, and 19 bases separated the two germline ends. The CDR3 runs to 16 residues. The germline CDR1 and CDR2 sequences are SGHRS and YFSETQ. The CDR3 bases are TGCGCCAGCAGCTTGGCCGGTTCCCCGGCCTCCAGCGAGCAGTACTTC. Translation gives CASSLAGSPASSEQYF.

The gene calls are TRBV2 and TRBJ2-5; 11 bases agree with TRBD2. CDR3 size: 16 residues. The V gene's germline CDR1 is SNHLY and CDR2 FYNNEI. V shed 6 bases and J 3 bases; nucleotides not matched to a gene: 9. CDR3 DNA sequence: TGTGCCAGCAGGGGTCGACTAGCGGGGTTAAAAGAGACCCAGTACTTC. Residues: CASRGRLAGLKETQYF.

The J gene is TRBJ1-1, the V gene TRBV3-1 (or the pseudogene TRBV3-2); D gene uncertain. This CDR3 has 13 amino acids. Trimming removed 1 base from V and 5 bases from J, with 8 bases in between. Germline V CDR1 and CDR2: LGHDT, YNNKEL (reference sequence). CDR3 DNA: TGTGCCAGCAGCCAAGTGGTGGGTACTGAAGCTTTCTTT. Translating gives CASSQVVGTEAFF.

V and J are TRBV19 and TRBJ1-6; tentative D call: TRBD1 (6 bases). The length of the CDR3 is 15 residues. Germline CDR1 reads LNHDA; CDR2 reads SQIVND (reference sequence). Trimming stripped 7 bases from V and 0 bases from J, with 10 bases between. The CDR3 bases are TGTGCCAGTAAGACAGGAAGCTCCTATAATTCACCCCTCCACTTT. Its protein is CASKTGSSYNSPLHF.

The genes are TRBV5-5 and TRBJ2-7, with TRBD1 as a possible D gene (5 bases). Trimming removed 4 bases from V and 2 bases from J, with 13 bases in between. The germline gives CDR1 SGHKS, CDR2 YYEKEE (reference sequence). This CDR3 comprises 14 residues. CDR3 bases: TGTGCCAGCAGCCCCCGACAGACAACCTACGAGCAGTACTTC. Protein product: CASSPRQTTYEQYF.

The V call is TRBV21-1, the J call TRBJ2-3; the D call of TRBD2 is as the table states it, not checked on the DNA. TRBV21-1 is shown as a pseudogene. The CDR3 length is 19 residues. The CDR3: CASSKVKSGILSGTDTQYF. The CDR3 DNA sequence: TGTGCCAGCAGCAAAGTGAAAAGTGGTATTCTTAGCGGCACAGATACGCAGTATTTT.

This sequence joins TRBV5-1 and TRBJ1-2, with D hard to call. Germline CDR1 and CDR2: SGHRS and YFSETQ. V shed 0 bases and J shed 2 bases, with 8 bases lying between them. The CDR3 covers 14 residues. DNA of the CDR3: TGCGCCAGCAGCTTGGGGGGTAGGAACTATGGCTACACCTTC. Amino acids: CASSLGGRNYGYTF. The full variable domain, with the rest looked up from reference TRBV5-1 and TRBJ1-2, is KAGVTQTPRYLIKTRGQQVTLSCSPISGHRSVSWYQQTPGQGLQFLFEYFSETQRNKGNFPGRFSGRQFSNSRSEMNVSTLELGDSALYLCASSLGGRNYGYTFGSGTRLTVV.

The gene calls are TRBV7-8 and TRBJ1-5; D call uncertain. Germline CDR1 and CDR2: SGHVS and FQNEAQ. This CDR3 region has 16 residues. V dropped 3 bases and J dropped 0 bases, with 12 bases sitting between them. The CDR3 spells CASSFSGRGSNQPQHF. Written as DNA, the CDR3 is TGTGCCAGCAGCTTCTCCGGTCGCGGTAGCAATCAGCCCCAGCATTTT.

V and J are TRBV12-3 or TRBV12-4 and TRBJ2-5, with a possible D match to TRBD2 (6 bases). Trimming stripped 6 bases from V and 4 bases from J, with 12 bases between. The CDR3 spans 13 residues. The CDR3 is CASSRSGGETQYF. The CDR3 DNA follows: TGTGCCAGCAGCCGGTCCGGGGGAGAGACCCAGTACTTC.

This clone was detected only once. The chain carries TRBV5-4 and TRBJ2-7; D might be TRBD1 (5 bases). The V end lost 4 bases, the J end lost 5 bases, and 13 bases lay between the germline ends. The CDR3 is 13 amino acids. Per the germline V gene, CDR1 is SGHNT and CDR2 is YYREEE (reference sequence). This CDR3 reads CASSPRESDEQYF. CDR3 DNA sequence: TGTGCCAGCAGCCCCAGGGAAAGCGACGAGCAGTACTTC.

The rearrangement joins TRBV11-2 to TRBJ2-3, with TRBD2 matching 9 bases. The CDR3 loop spans 15 amino acids. The trim removed 5 bases at V and 6 bases at J, leaving 9 bases unmatched. The germline V gene has CDR1 SGHAT and CDR2 FQNNGV. For the CDR3, the DNA is TGTGCCAGCAGCCCAATAGCGGGAGTTACGGATACGCAGTATTTT. Protein: CASSPIAGVTDTQYF.

This rearrangement joins TRBV30 to TRBJ1-1; unclear D gene. The CDR3 runs to 14 residues. Germline values: CDR1 GTSNPN, CDR2 SVGIG (reference sequence). Trimming took 0 bases from V and 1 from J, leaving 9 bases between them. The CDR3 DNA sequence: TGTGCCTGGAGTGTAAAGCCCGGGAACACTGAAGCTTTCTTT. Translated, it gives CAWSVKPGNTEAFF.

The chain uses TRBV20-1 and TRBJ1-1; 8 positions agree with TRBD1. With V trimmed by 3 bases and J by 4 bases, 10 bases remained unmatched. Germline lookup yields CDR1 DFQATT and CDR2 SNEGSKA (reference sequence). The CDR3 loop spans 15 amino acids. Here the CDR3 DNA reads TGCAGTGCTAGTCGGCAGGGGGCGGGTTCCACTGAAGCTTTCTTT. Translating it yields CSASRQGAGSTEAFF.

The chain links TRBV12-3 or TRBV12-4 to TRBJ2-1; D uncertain. The CDR3 runs 13 residues. Trimming took off 6 bases at V and 9 bases at J, with 15 bases between the two ends. CDR3 amino acids: CASRLLGVPEQFF. The CDR3 DNA follows: TGTGCCAGCAGGCTACTGGGTGTACCTGAGCAGTTCTTC.

V and J are TRBV5-4 and TRBJ1-1, with 7 bases fitting TRBD1. The J segment lost 2 bases and the V segment lost 0 bases, leaving 7 bases of the junction unmatched. The V gene's germline CDR1 is SGHNT and CDR2 YYREEE (reference sequence). The CDR3 totals 16 residues. DNA for the CDR3: TGTGCCAGCAGCTTGGGGGCAGGGGGAGGAAACACTGAAGCTTTCTTT. Translation gives CASSLGAGGGNTEAFF.

J is TRBJ1-1 and V is TRBV7-9, with 8 bases that match TRBD1. The J segment lost 0 bases and the V segment lost 10 bases, leaving 1 base of the junction unmatched. This CDR3 has 12 amino acids. Germline V lookup: CDR1 SEHNR, CDR2 FQNEAQ (reference sequence). DNA of the CDR3: TGTGCCACACAGGGGGTGAACACTGAAGCTTTCTTT. Translated, it gives CATQGVNTEAFF. The whole variable domain, remainder taken from reference TRBV7-9 and TRBJ1-1, is DTGVSQNPRHKITKRGQNVTFRCDPISEHNRLYWYRQTLGQGPEFLTYFQNEAQLEKSRLLSDRFSAERPKGSFSTLEIQRTEQGDSAMYLCATQGVNTEAFFGQGTRLTVV.

The chain combines TRBV27 with TRBJ2-7, with D tentatively TRBD2 (6 bases). CDR3 size: 17 residues. Germline assignment: CDR1 MNHEY and CDR2 SMNVEV (reference sequence). Trimming left V 3 bases short and J 4 bases short, with 22 bases between. The CDR3 DNA reads TGTGCCAGCAGTTTCGAGGAGGGAGACAGAGCCCTTTACGAGCAGTACTTC. This gives the protein CASSFEEGDRALYEQYF.

This clone was recorded only once. J is TRBJ2-2 and V is TRBV10-1; D possibly corresponds to TRBD1 (6 bases). Germline CDR1 WNHNN, CDR2 SYGVQD (reference sequence). The CDR3 extends over 14 amino acids. V gave up 8 bases and J gave up 4 bases, with 14 bases separating them. Here the CDR3 reads CASSGTRGTGELFF. For the CDR3, the DNA is TGCGCCAGCTCCGGGACAAGGGGCACCGGGGAGCTGTTTTTT.

This chain uses TRBV4-1 with TRBJ2-5, with 9 nucleotides matching TRBD1. The CDR3 is made up of 17 amino acids. J was trimmed by 4 bases and V by 0 bases; bases with no gene match: 9. The germline gives CDR1 MGHRA, CDR2 YSYEKL. The CDR3 nucleotides read TGCGCCAGCAGCCAAGAGGTCGATACAGGGGGCTTAGAGACCCAGTACTTC. It yields the protein CASSQEVDTGGLETQYF.

The chain couples TRBV30 to TRBJ2-3; a weak D match, TRBD2 (6 bases). The length of the CDR3 is 14 residues. Germline V gives CDR1 GTSNPN, CDR2 SVGIG (reference sequence). V was shortened by 1 base and J by 1 base, with 9 bases between the two germline ends. The CDR3 region has the DNA TGTGCCTGGAGTGGGCGGGATGGCACAGATACGCAGTATTTT. Translated: CAWSGRDGTDTQYF.

The table lists this clone with a few counts. The chain has TRBV11-1 and TRBJ1-3; tentatively, D is TRBD1 (5 bases). The V gene's germline CDR1 is SGHAT and CDR2 FQDESV (reference sequence). V lost 5 bases to trimming and J lost 0 bases, with 14 bases between them. The CDR3 loop spans 16 amino acids. CDR3 protein: CASSDRGASSGNTIYF. CDR3 DNA: TGTGCCAGCAGCGATCGCGGGGCGAGCTCTGGAAACACCATATATTTT.